The rows below give T cell receptor beta chains drawn from one sample of a study of blood T cell repertoires in COVID-19. Profiled with immunoSEQ multiplex PCR; TCRdb holds only in-frame clones, not every one. In the table there are some 130,000 clones, about 76% of which are singletons. Sequencing input: peripheral blood. The receptors derive from an elderly man with acute or convalescent COVID-19. The CDR3 runs from the conserved cysteine through the conserved F or W. A D gene is named only where the DNA matches it firmly. Size tells how often a clone was seen (once, few, many) or the class of an expanded clone, and some rows leave it out.

.,.,14,TRBJ1-3,TRBV6-5,TGTGCCAGCAGTTACGACAGCACTGGAAACACCATATATTTT,CASSYDSTGNTIYF
few,.,12,TRBJ1-2,TRBV18,TGTGCCAGCTCACCCGACAGAAACGGCTACACCTTC,CASSPDRNGYTF
.,TRBD1,14,TRBJ2-2,TRBV19,TGTGCCAGTAGTATTGCAGGACAGGGCTTGGAGCTGTTTTTT,CASSIAGQGLELFF
few,TRBD1,15,TRBJ2-7,TRBV6-5,TGTGCCAGCAGTTACCGACGACAGGGGGACTACGAGCAGTACTTC,CASSYRRQGDYEQYF
.,.,15,TRBJ1-5,TRBV3-1/TRBV3-2,TGTGCCAGCAGCCAAGATGGGCGTAGCAATCAGCCCCAGCATTTT,CASSQDGRSNQPQHF
once,.,14,TRBJ1-1,TRBV5-4,TGTGCCAGCAGACGTGACAGGTTCGCCCTTGAAGCTTTCTTT,CASRRDRFALEAFF
few,.,13,TRBJ2-7,TRBV23-1,TGCGCCAGCAATCCCCATGCAGGGCCGGAGCAGTACTTC,CASNPHAGPEQYF
once,TRBD1,15,TRBJ1-6,TRBV9,TGTGCCAGCAGCGGCGGGACAGGGACGGCTTCACCCCTCCACTTT,CASSGGTGTASPLHF
.,.,16,TRBJ2-2,TRBV7-2,TGTGCCAGCAGCCCAAGGGAAGGAGGGTACACCGGGGAGCTGTTTTTT,CASSPREGGYTGELFF
few,TRBD2,14,TRBJ2-3,TRBV7-3,TGTGCCAGCAGCTTCAGCGGGGGGGAAGATACGCAGTATTTT,CASSFSGGEDTQYF
.,.,14,TRBJ2-3,TRBV7-2,TGTGCCAGCAGCCCCGAATCAGGGACAGATACGCAGTATTTT,CASSPESGTDTQYF
.,.,15,TRBJ1-2,TRBV7-2,TGTGCCAGCAGCCCCACGGGACAAACCTTCTATGGCTACACCTTC,CASSPTGQTFYGYTF
.,.,13,TRBJ2-5,TRBV6-2/TRBV6-3,TGTGCCAGCAGTCCCTACAGGGAAGAGACCCAGTACTTC,CASSPYREETQYF
.,TRBD1,17,TRBJ2-1,TRBV6-1,TGTGCCAGCAGTGGAGGGACAGGGGTTGGATTTGTTGGTGAGCAGTTCTTC,CASSGGTGVGFVGEQFF
.,.,12,TRBJ2-5,TRBV3-1/TRBV3-2,TGTGCCAGCAGCCAAGGAGAGGAGACCCAGTACTTC,CASSQGEETQYF
.,TRBD2,16,TRBJ2-2,TRBV5-1,TGCGCCAGCAGCTTGGAAGGCGGGGGGACCACCGGGGAGCTGTTTTTT,CASSLEGGGTTGELFF
.,TRBD1,16,TRBJ2-7,TRBV7-6,TGTGCCAGCAGCCTGGGAGAGGGGGCGATCTCCTACGAGCAGTACTTC,CASSLGEGAISYEQYF
few,.,14,TRBJ2-7,TRBV5-1,TGCGCCAGCAGCGCCGCGACAGCAACCTACGAGCAGTACTTC,CASSAATATYEQYF
few,.,14,TRBJ1-3,TRBV7-9,TGTGCCAGCAGCTTTTTCAGCTCTGGAAACACCATATATTTT,CASSFFSSGNTIYF
.,TRBD2,14,TRBJ2-7,TRBV7-8,TGTGCCAGCAGTGGGACTAGCGGTTCCTACGAGCAGTACTTC,CASSGTSGSYEQYF
.,.,14,TRBJ2-5,TRBV18,TGTGCCAGCTCACCACAGACAAACCAAGAGACCCAGTACTTC,CASSPQTNQETQYF
.,TRBD1,15,TRBJ2-5,TRBV7-6,TGTGCCAGCAGCTTAAACAGGGGGCTGCGAGAGACCCAGTACTTC,CASSLNRGLRETQYF
.,.,16,TRBJ2-7,TRBV4-3,TGCGCCAGCAGCCAAATAACCCGAAGATCTAACTGCGAGCAGTACTTC,CASSQITRRSNCEQYF
.,.,16,TRBJ2-5,TRBV5-6,TGTGCCAGCAGCTTCGAGCTGGGGAGGCCCGGGGAGACCCAGTACTTC,CASSFELGRPGETQYF
few,TRBD1,14,TRBJ1-2,TRBV7-2,TGTGCCAGCAGCTTGACAGGGGGGGACTATGGCTACACCTTC,CASSLTGGDYGYTF
.,.,16,TRBJ1-1,TRBV6-2/TRBV6-3,TGTGCCAGCAGTACCCGGACAGTCCTCATGAACACTGAAGCTTTCTTT,CASSTRTVLMNTEAFF
.,.,15,TRBJ1-2,TRBV28,TGTGCCAGCAGTGTGCGAGGGTTCGCTTACTATGGCTACACCTTC,CASSVRGFAYYGYTF
.,.,13,TRBJ1-2,TRBV30,TGTGCCTGGAGCGCGGGGACCGCCGGAGGATCCACCTTC,CAWSAGTAGGSTF
.,.,14,TRBJ1-1,TRBV19,TGTGCCAGTATAAAGGGGCTGCGGAGCACTGAAGCTTTCTTT,CASIKGLRSTEAFF
.,.,15,TRBJ2-2,TRBV7-9,TGTGCCAGCAGCCTGGCCGGGATTCGGGCCGGGGAGCTGTTTTTT,CASSLAGIRAGELFF
.,TRBD2,16,TRBJ2-5,TRBV7-2,TGTGCCAGCAGCTTACATGGCGGGGGGGCGCAGGAGACCCAGTACTTC,CASSLHGGGAQETQYF
.,.,15,TRBJ1-2,TRBV27,TGTGCCAGCAGTTTAAATCTTCAGGCGAACTATGGCTACACCTTC,CASSLNLQANYGYTF
few,.,13,TRBJ1-4,TRBV7-9,TGTGCCAGCAGCCATACCACAGATGAAAAACTGTTTTTT,CASSHTTDEKLFF
.,TRBD1,15,TRBJ1-6,TRBV18,TGTGCCAGCTCATCGACAGGGGCCTATAATTCACCCCTCCACTTT,CASSSTGAYNSPLHF
.,.,15,TRBJ1-2,TRBV5-6,TGTGCCAGCAGCCCCAACACATTCCTCAACTATGGCTACACCTTC,CASSPNTFLNYGYTF
.,.,15,TRBJ2-2,TRBV3-1/TRBV3-2,TGTGCCAGCAGCCCCCGGGGGGCGGACACCGGGGAGCTGTTTTTT,CASSPRGADTGELFF
few,.,16,TRBJ1-5,TRBV6-2/TRBV6-3,TGTGCCAGCAGTTACACGCGGGGGATGGGCATTCAGCCCCAGCATTTT,CASSYTRGMGIQPQHF
.,.,16,TRBJ2-1,TRBV5-1,TGCGCCAGCAGCTTGGCCTGGGGGCCCCCCCGGGATGAGCAGTTCTTC,CASSLAWGPPRDEQFF
.,TRBD1,15,TRBJ2-2,TRBV7-3,TGTGCCAGCAGCCCGGGACAGGGAATCTCCGGGGAGCTGTTTTTT,CASSPGQGISGELFF
.,TRBD1,19,TRBJ2-3,TRBV10-3,TGTGCCATCAGTGAGAGGGACAGCGCTCGCCGGGTTCGCACAGATACGCAGTATTTT,CAISERDSARRVRTDTQYF
.,.,15,TRBJ2-1,TRBV24-1,TGTGCCACCAGTGGAACAGAATCTTCCTACAATGAGCAGTTCTTC,CATSGTESSYNEQFF
.,TRBD1,15,TRBJ2-1,TRBV10-3,TGTGCCATCAGCCAGCCCGGGACAGCATACAATGAGCAGTTCTTC,CAISQPGTAYNEQFF
.,TRBD1,15,TRBJ2-7,TRBV7-2,TGTGCCAGCAGCTTATTAGGGACAGGGGCCTACGAGCAGTACTTC,CASSLLGTGAYEQYF
.,.,13,TRBJ2-1,TRBV7-3,TGTGCCAGCAGCTCCCTAGAGGGCAATGAGCAGTTCTTC,CASSSLEGNEQFF
once,.,13,TRBJ2-7,TRBV19,TGTGCCAGTAGTATAGCCACAGGGTTCGAGCAGTACTTC,CASSIATGFEQYF
few,TRBD1,15,TRBJ1-1,TRBV10-3,TGTGCCATCAGTGAGCGAATACAGGGGGCGCTTGAAGCTTTCTTT,CAISERIQGALEAFF
.,.,13,TRBJ1-1,TRBV7-3,TGTGCCAGCAGCCCGACAGTGAACACTGAAGCTTTCTTT,CASSPTVNTEAFF
.,TRBD1,16,TRBJ1-1,TRBV6-5,TGTGCCAGCAGTTACTCGGACAGGCCAACGAACACTGAAGCTTTCTTT,CASSYSDRPTNTEAFF
once,.,17,TRBJ2-3,TRBV7-2,TGTGCCAGCAGCTCTCCTCCCAGCGGGCCCACCGCAGATACGCAGTATTTT,CASSSPPSGPTADTQYF
.,.,15,TRBJ1-2,TRBV7-8,TGTGCCAGCAGCTTAGGGGGGGGCCATAACTATGGCTACACCTTC,CASSLGGGHNYGYTF